This T cell receptor (beta chain) was profiled in a study of blood T cell repertoires in COVID-19. In the study overall: The United States, Italy and Spain supplied acute and convalescent COVID-19 samples.

Authors' data handling: Reference gene primer amplification in the assay estimated nucleated cell counts. Sequencing used immunoSEQ multiplex PCR; TCRdb keeps in-frame clones, though not all of them. V, J and clone size were drawn from that table, and D and trimming were deduced from the DNA. The sample yields 110,000 to 150,000 clones, 87% seen once. The CDR3 spans 15 residues. CDR1 and CDR2 (germline): MDHEN, SYDVKM. V shed 0 bases, J shed 7 bases, and the junction held 2 bases outside the gene matches. The sample taken for sequencing was PBMCs or T cells enriched from blood (not recorded which). This TCR was sampled from a man in his sixties who had recovered from COVID-19. The chain joins TRBV28 to TRBJ2-5; 13 nucleotides align to TRBD2. CDR3 nucleotides: TGTGCCAGCAGTTTATGGACTAGCGGGGGGTCGACCCAGTACTTC. Protein product: CASSLWTSGGSTQYF.